This entry lists 26 T cell receptor beta chains sequenced from one sample in a study of T cell responses to AZD1222 COVID-19 vaccine. TCRdb's table, derived via immunoSEQ multiplex PCR, lists solely in-frame clones and lacks some. The sample shows 95,000 to 150,000 clones, roughly nine tenths of them seen only once. The sequences come from peripheral blood, collected on day 0 of AZD1222 vaccination. These receptors all stem from an adult in good health.

The chain employs TRBV6-5 and TRBJ1-5; no reliable D call. Germline V lookup: CDR1 MNHEY, CDR2 SVGAGI. V shed 10 bases and J shed 1 base, with 5 bases lying between them. The length of the CDR3 is 11 residues. The CDR3 bases are TGTGCCACGAGAAGCAATCAGCCCCAGCATTTT. Its translation is CATRSNQPQHF.

This CDR3 reads CASRMNTEAFF. The CDR3 DNA reads TGCGCCAGCCGGATGAACACTGAAGCTTTCTTT. The chain combines TRBV5-1 with TRBJ1-1, with unresolved D. Germline V CDR1 and CDR2: SGHRS, YFSETQ. This CDR3 comprises 11 residues. Deletions cut 7 bases from V and 0 bases from J, with 4 bases between.

The V and J genes are TRBV6-2 or TRBV6-3 and TRBJ2-7, with 9 bases matching TRBD2. Germline assignment: CDR1 MNHEY and CDR2 SVGEGT. CDR3 length: 18 residues. J was trimmed by 2 bases and V by 7 bases; bases with no gene match: 18. DNA for the CDR3: TGTGCCAGCACCCCTCCCCCAGCGGGGGGAGGGGTGACCTACGAGCAGTACTTC. Protein product: CASTPPPAGGGVTYEQYF.

The chain links TRBV27 to TRBJ1-5; D is ambiguous. The V end lost 3 bases, the J end lost 3 bases, and 9 bases lay between the germline ends. Germline V gene sequence: CDR1 MNHEY, CDR2 SMNVEV (reference sequence). The CDR3 runs to 14 residues. CDR3 coding DNA: TGTGCCAGCAGTTTTAACAGTTACAATCAGCCCCAGCATTTT. Translated, it gives CASSFNSYNQPQHF.

The rearrangement joins TRBV2 to TRBJ2-7, with 7 bases identical to TRBD1. This CDR3 has 14 residues. V shed 5 bases, J shed 1 base, and the junction held 5 bases outside the gene matches. Per germline, CDR1 SNHLY and CDR2 FYNNEI. The CDR3 reads CASSPGQLSYEQYF. The CDR3 DNA reads as TGTGCCAGCAGTCCGGGACAGCTATCCTACGAGCAGTACTTC.

This clone was detected once. J is TRBJ2-2 and V is TRBV7-6; weak D call: TRBD2 (6 bases). V dropped 1 base and J dropped 3 bases, with 12 bases sitting between them. This CDR3 has 16 amino acids. Germline CDR1 is SGHVS and CDR2 is FNYEAQ. CDR3 region: CASSLVGTWDTGELFF. The CDR3 coding sequence is TGTGCCAGCAGCTTAGTGGGGACTTGGGACACCGGGGAGCTGTTTTTT.

The V call is TRBV9, the J call TRBJ2-2; D unresolved. V shed 0 bases and J shed 0 bases, with 15 bases lying between them. This CDR3 region has 18 residues. The germline CDR1 and CDR2 sequences are SGDLS and YYNGEE. CDR3 sequence (DNA): TGTGCCAGCAGCGTAGACTCGAGGCCCGGGTCGAACACCGGGGAGCTGTTTTTT. It encodes CASSVDSRPGSNTGELFF.

V is TRBV7-3 and J is TRBJ2-5; 7 nucleotides align to TRBD2. V was clipped by 9 bases and J by 5 bases; unmatched bases: 15. This CDR3 is 15 amino acids long. Germline V gives CDR1 SGHTA, CDR2 FQGTGA. In DNA, the CDR3 is TGTGCCAGTCCCTCGGGGGGAGTTGGGGAGGAGACCCAGTACTTC. Protein: CASPSGGVGEETQYF.

This clone was counted once. The chain has TRBV3-1 (or the pseudogene TRBV3-2) and TRBJ2-1; the match to TRBD2 covers 7 bases. With 4 bases clipped from V and 0 bases from J, the junction kept 3 bases outside the gene matches. The CDR3 contains 15 residues. Germline assignment: CDR1 LGHDT and CDR2 YNNKEL (reference sequence). Here the CDR3 DNA reads TGTGCCAGCAGCCGGGGGGGAGCCTCCTACAATGAGCAGTTCTTC. It yields the protein CASSRGGASYNEQFF.

This chain links TRBV30 with TRBJ2-4; a possible D gene is TRBD1 (6 bases). The length of the CDR3 is 18 residues. Germline V gene sequence: CDR1 GTSNPN, CDR2 SVGIG (reference sequence). Trimming shortened V by 4 bases and J by 0 bases, and 22 bases separated the two germline ends. For the CDR3, the DNA is TGTGCCTGGAACCCCCATGATTCCAGGGGCGTAGCCAAAAACATTCAGTACTTC. Amino acid sequence: CAWNPHDSRGVAKNIQYF.

This chain connects TRBV11-2 to TRBJ2-1, with D possibly TRBD1 on 6 matching bases. This CDR3 spans 12 amino acids. Germline CDR1 reads SGHAT; CDR2 reads FQNNGV. V gave up 1 base and J gave up 9 bases, with 7 bases separating them. CDR3 residues: CASSLVGGEQFF. The CDR3 DNA reads TGTGCCAGCAGCTTAGTAGGGGGTGAGCAGTTCTTC.

V usage is TRBV28 and J usage is TRBJ1-4; D is undetermined. The V end was cut by 5 bases, the J end by 6 bases, with 19 bases between. Germline CDR1 and CDR2: MDHEN and SYDVKM. There are 16 residues in the CDR3. The CDR3 loop reads CASSLRTPGRYEKLFF. CDR3 in DNA: TGTGCCAGCAGTCTTCGGACCCCTGGGCGCTATGAAAAACTGTTTTTT.

The CDR3 region is CASSTRQGTEAFF. The CDR3 DNA is TGTGCCAGCAGCACAAGACAGGGCACTGAAGCTTTCTTT. J is TRBJ1-1 and V is TRBV7-2, with 7 bases fitting TRBD1. From germline, CDR1 is SGHTA and CDR2 FQGNSA. The CDR3 covers 13 residues. V shed 5 bases and J 4 bases; nucleotides not matched to a gene: 4.

The chain combines TRBV19 with TRBJ1-2; D is possibly TRBD1 (5 bases). Germline values: CDR1 LNHDA, CDR2 SQIVND (reference sequence). The germline V and J ends were trimmed by 0 bases and 6 bases, with 14 bases remaining between them. The CDR3 loop spans 15 amino acids. The CDR3 is CASSIDRRGFHGYTF. CDR3 DNA: TGTGCCAGTAGTATAGATAGGAGGGGCTTCCATGGCTACACCTTC.

This clone came up a few times. The J gene is TRBJ1-3, the V gene TRBV19; D remains unclear. The ends were cut back, 3 bases at V and 2 bases at J, with 11 bases in the middle. Per germline, CDR1 LNHDA and CDR2 SQIVND (reference sequence). This CDR3 contains 15 residues. This chain's CDR3 is CASSIPSGAGNTIYF. The CDR3, as DNA: TGTGCCAGTAGTATCCCCTCCGGCGCTGGAAACACCATATATTTT.

This clone was seen just once. The rearrangement joins TRBV7-2 to TRBJ2-7; no clear D. Between the trimmed V and J ends, which lost 5 bases and 7 bases, there was a span of 9 bases. This CDR3 has 11 amino acids. Germline values: CDR1 SGHTA, CDR2 FQGNSA. In DNA, the CDR3 is TGTGCCAGCAGCAGGGTTGGGGAGCAGTACTTC. Translating it yields CASSRVGEQYF.

This sequence joins TRBV11-2 and TRBJ2-6; D could derive from TRBD1 or TRBD2 (5 bases each). CDR3 size: 19 residues. V was trimmed by 0 bases and J by 0 bases, leaving 15 bases between them. Germline CDR1 is SGHAT and CDR2 is FQNNGV. The CDR3 is CASSLDPEGPYSGANVLTF. The DNA of the CDR3 is TGTGCCAGCAGCTTAGATCCAGAGGGGCCGTACTCTGGGGCCAACGTCCTGACTTTC. The whole variable domain, filled in from reference TRBV11-2 and TRBJ2-6, reads EAGVAQSPRYKIIEKRQSVAFWCNPISGHATLYWYQQILGQGPKLLIQFQNNGVVDDSQLPKDRFSAERLKGVDSTLKIQPAKLEDSAVYLCASSLDPEGPYSGANVLTFGAGSRLTVL.

The chain links TRBV5-8 to TRBJ2-5, with TRBD1 identical over 7 bases. This CDR3 is built from 15 residues. Germline assignment: CDR1 SGHTS and CDR2 YDEGEE. The J segment lost 4 bases and the V segment lost 2 bases, leaving 8 bases of the junction unmatched. CDR3 loop: CASSFRLGGPETQYF. Written as DNA, the CDR3 is TGTGCCAGCAGCTTCAGGTTAGGGGGCCCAGAGACCCAGTACTTC. Filled out from reference TRBV5-8 and TRBJ2-5, the complete variable domain reads EAGVTQSPTHLIKTRGQQATLRCSPISGHTSVYWYQQALGLGLQFLLWYDEGEERNRGNFPPRFSGRQFPNYSSELNVNALELEDSALYLCASSFRLGGPETQYFGPGTRLLVL.

The rearrangement uses TRBV5-6 and TRBJ2-2, with unresolved D. The V gene lost 2 bases and the J gene lost 6 bases, with 5 bases spanning the gap. CDR1 SGHDT and CDR2 YYEEEE come from the germline V gene. The CDR3 spans 12 residues. CDR3 region: CASSLVPGELFF. The CDR3, as DNA: TGTGCCAGCAGCTTAGTCCCCGGGGAGCTGTTTTTT. Variable domain in full (rest from reference TRBV5-6 and TRBJ2-2): DAGVTQSPTHLIKTRGQQVTLRCSPKSGHDTVSWYQQALGQGPQFIFQYYEEEERQRGNFPDRFSGHQFPNYSSELNVNALLLGDSALYLCASSLVPGELFFGEGSRLTVL.

The chain joins TRBV3-1 (or the pseudogene TRBV3-2) to TRBJ1-3, with D unresolved. The V and J ends lost 0 bases and 5 bases respectively, with 2 bases between them. Germline-derived CDR1 and CDR2 are LGHDT and YNNKEL (reference sequence). This CDR3 has 12 residues. CDR3 sequence reads: CASSQDRNTIYF. CDR3 in DNA: TGTGCCAGCAGCCAAGATAGAAACACCATATATTTT.

This chain links TRBV24-1 with TRBJ2-1, with unresolved D. This CDR3 region has 14 residues. The V and J ends lost 4 bases and 0 bases respectively, with 6 bases between them. Per germline, CDR1 KGHDR and CDR2 SFDVKD. The CDR3 reads CATSDPRSYNEQFF. The CDR3 DNA reads TGTGCCACCAGTGACCCCCGCTCCTACAATGAGCAGTTCTTC.

The rearrangement joins TRBV5-6 to TRBJ1-5; possibly TRBD1 for D (5 bases). Trimming left V 7 bases short and J 2 bases short, with 10 bases between. Germline CDR1 and CDR2: SGHDT and YYEEEE. The CDR3 loop spans 13 amino acids. The CDR3 spells CASSGRRNQPQHF. The CDR3, as DNA: TGTGCCAGCTCGGGACGGCGCAATCAGCCCCAGCATTTT.

The CDR3 loop reads CASSQLPPGTGRYEQYF. In nucleotides, the CDR3 is TGCGCCAGCAGCCAATTACCCCCCGGGACAGGGAGGTACGAGCAGTACTTC. The rearrangement uses TRBV4-1 and TRBJ2-7; TRBD1 matches at 9 bases. The CDR3 length is 17 residues. After removal of 2 bases from V and 4 bases from J, the junction contained 12 bases not matched to a gene. CDR1 is MGHRA, CDR2 YSYEKL, per germline.

The rearrangement links TRBV5-1 to TRBJ2-7, with D hard to call. This CDR3 region has 15 residues. Trimming cost V 0 bases and J 5 bases, with 15 bases left between them. From germline, CDR1 is SGHRS and CDR2 YFSETQ. The CDR3 bases are TGCGCCAGCAGCTTGGAAGTAGTCATTGCCCACGAGCAGTACTTC. Its translation is CASSLEVVIAHEQYF. Combining the CDR3 with reference TRBV5-1 and TRBJ2-7 gives the whole variable domain KAGVTQTPRYLIKTRGQQVTLSCSPISGHRSVSWYQQTPGQGLQFLFEYFSETQRNKGNFPGRFSGRQFSNSRSEMNVSTLELGDSALYLCASSLEVVIAHEQYFGPGTRLTVT.

As regards this clone: One end of the junction varies from germline; a read error may be responsible. The chain carries TRBV7-2 and TRBJ2-7; D tentatively reads TRBD1 or TRBD2 (5 bases each). CDR3 length: 16 residues. From germline, CDR1 is SGHTA and CDR2 FQGNSA. In DNA, the CDR3 is TGTGCCAGCAGCCTTCGTCGAGGGGCCGGGGATTACGGGCAGTACTTC. Translation: CASSLRRGAGDYGQYF. The full variable domain, rest sourced from reference TRBV7-2 and TRBJ2-7, is GAGVSQSPSNKVTEKGKDVELRCDPISGHTALYWYRQSLGQGLEFLIYFQGNSAPDKSGLPSDRFSAERTGGSVSTLTIQRTQQEDSAVYLCASSLRRGAGDYGQYFGPGTRLTVT.

The chain carries TRBV18 and TRBJ1-5; 10 nucleotides line up with TRBD1. With V trimmed by 3 bases and J by 4 bases, 3 bases remained unmatched. The CDR3 consists of 15 residues. The germline V gene has CDR1 KGHSH and CDR2 LQKENI. CDR3: CASSPDRGKNQPQHF. CDR3 nucleotide sequence: TGTGCCAGCTCACCGGACAGGGGGAAAAATCAGCCCCAGCATTTT. The full variable domain, in which reference TRBV18 and TRBJ1-5 provide the parts outside the CDR3, is NAGVMQNPRHLVRRRGQEARLRCSPMKGHSHVYWYRQLPEEGLKFMVYLQKENIIDESGMPKERFSAEFPKEGPSILRIQQVVRGDSAAYFCASSPDRGKNQPQHFGDGTRLSIL.